This T cell receptor (beta chain) was recorded in a study of cytomegalovirus exposure and HLA in healthy donors. Regarding the study as a whole: The study assumed roughly uniform donor sequencing depth for presence/absence analyses. Clonal expansion was found to be greater in HLA-associated TCR beta chains than in equally common others in a later analysis.

For this clone: Its antigen is as yet unknown.

With 0 bases removed from V and 4 bases from J, the gap between germline ends came to 9 bases. The CDR3 is 15 amino acids. The germline V gene encodes CDR1 KGHSH and CDR2 LQKENI. Amplification used 60 Vbeta primers and 13 Jbeta primers. Using immunoSEQ multiplex PCR, the repertoire was profiled, and TCRdb retains in-frame clones only, with some absent. This sample yields 150,000 to 200,000 clones, of which more than 75% are seen a single time; about 1.7% belongs to the top ten. The sequence came from a woman aged 18 to 35 in good health and CMV-seronegative. Sequenced material: PBMCs. The rearrangement links TRBV18 to TRBJ2-2, with D maybe TRBD1 (6 bases). The CDR3 DNA reads as TGTGCCAGCTCACCACCGACAGGAATCACCGGGGAGCTGTTTTTT. As protein: CASSPPTGITGELFF.